This is a list of T cell receptor beta chains from one sample in a study of graft-versus-host responses after intestinal transplantation. Generated by immunoSEQ multiplex PCR, the TCRdb table keeps only in-frame clones and is missing some. The sample yields about 110,000 clones, around 95% seen once. Their recognized antigens are unknown. Sequencing was performed on unstimulated CD8+ T cells sorted from spleen or lymph node cells, taken before intestinal transplant. These receptors originate from a human donor who received an intestinal transplant. Each CDR3 is given with its conserved first and last residue. The order of the fields is clone size, J gene, V gene, D gene, CDR3 DNA, CDR3 protein. D genes are given only for firm matches. A clone size is listed for some rows: how often the clone was seen (once, few, many), or a class if it is expanded.

- | TRBJ2-5 | TRBV2 | TRBD1 | TGTGCCAGCAGGGGAACAGGGGGCCAGTACTTC | CASRGTGGQYF
- | TRBJ2-7 | TRBV5-1 | - | TGCGCCAGCAGCGCCAGAGTTTTTCCCTACGAGCAGTACTTC | CASSARVFPYEQYF
- | TRBJ2-1 | TRBV5-1 | - | TGCGCCAGCAGCTTGGAAGGGGGGATGAATGAGCAGTTCTTC | CASSLEGGMNEQFF
few | TRBJ1-5 | TRBV30 | - | TGTGCCTGGAGTACCGGGATGAGCAATCAGCCCCAGCATTTT | CAWSTGMSNQPQHF
- | TRBJ1-1 | TRBV4-1 | - | TGCGCCAGCAGCCAAGGGACTCGGGGCACTGAAGCTTTCTTT | CASSQGTRGTEAFF
- | TRBJ1-5 | TRBV27 | - | TGTGCCAGCACCTCTTCAAATCAGCCCCAGCATTTT | CASTSSNQPQHF
- | TRBJ1-1 | TRBV15 | - | TGTGCCACCAGCAGAACCACCCTCGGACGATCCGAAGCTTTCTTT | CATSRTTLGRSEAFF
- | TRBJ1-2 | TRBV27 | - | TGTGCCAGCAGTCGGTTCCTGGGGGACGGTGGCTACACCTTC | CASSRFLGDGGYTF
- | TRBJ1-5 | TRBV19 | - | TGTGCCACCCAGAAGGGGAACTGGGACAAAAATCAGCCCCAGCATTTT | CATQKGNWDKNQPQHF
- | TRBJ1-2 | TRBV6-5 | - | TGTGCCAGCAGCCCCGTCTCTGTCTATGGCTACACCTTC | CASSPVSVYGYTF
- | TRBJ2-7 | TRBV4-1 | TRBD2 | TGCGCCAGCGGACATGGACTAGCGGGGGACGAGCAGTACTTC | CASGHGLAGDEQYF
- | TRBJ2-3 | TRBV27 | TRBD2 | TGTGCCAGCAGTTTTTCGGGACTAGCGTTCACAGATACGCAGTATTTT | CASSFSGLAFTDTQYF
- | TRBJ2-5 | TRBV5-6 | - | TGTGCCAGCAGCTTGGAGCTACAAGAGACCCAGTACTTC | CASSLELQETQYF
- | TRBJ2-6 | TRBV28 | - | TGTGCCAGCAGTTTACGGGGGGCCGGGGCCAACGTCCTGACTTTC | CASSLRGAGANVLTF
- | TRBJ1-4 | TRBV6-5 | TRBD1 | TGTGCCAGCAGCCAAAAGACAGGGGATAATGAAAAACTGTTTTTT | CASSQKTGDNEKLFF
- | TRBJ1-2 | TRBV27 | TRBD1 | TGTGCCAGCAGTTGGCGCACAGGGGTCGGCTACACCTTC | CASSWRTGVGYTF
- | TRBJ2-1 | TRBV7-6 | - | TGTGCCAGCAGCCCCGGGGAGCTCAATGAGCAGTTCTTC | CASSPGELNEQFF
- | TRBJ1-4 | TRBV5-1 | - | TGCGCCAGCAGCTTGTGGTACGGTAATGAAAAACTGTTTTTT | CASSLWYGNEKLFF
- | TRBJ1-1 | TRBV30 | - | TGTGCCTGGAGTGTACTTTCTGAAGCTTTCTTT | CAWSVLSEAFF
- | TRBJ2-7 | TRBV27 | - | TGTGCCAGCAGTTTAGGCAGAACCTACGAGCAGTACTTC | CASSLGRTYEQYF
- | TRBJ2-6 | TRBV13 | - | TGTGCCAGCAGCTTAGGCCGGGGGGCTGCCGCCGTCCTGACTTTC | CASSLGRGAAAVLTF
- | TRBJ1-5 | TRBV7-9 | - | TGTGCCAGCAGCTCCGGACATGGCCAGCATTTT | CASSSGHGQHF
- | TRBJ2-1 | TRBV7-6 | - | TGTGCCAGCAGCTGGGAATATAGACGCAATGAGCAGTTCTTC | CASSWEYRRNEQFF
- | TRBJ2-7 | TRBV6-5 | - | TGTGCCAGCAGTTTGGACAACTACGAGCAGTACTTC | CASSLDNYEQYF
- | TRBJ2-3 | TRBV7-3 | - | TGTGCCAGCAGCTTATTAGGGCAGACTACAGATACGCAGTATTTT | CASSLLGQTTDTQYF
- | TRBJ2-7 | TRBV28 | - | TGTGCCAGCAGTTTAGCTCCCTGGGGGGTCGAGCAGTACTTC | CASSLAPWGVEQYF
- | TRBJ1-1 | TRBV13 | TRBD1 | TGTGCCAGCAGCACAGGACAGGGGGCCACTGAAGCTTTCTTT | CASSTGQGATEAFF
- | TRBJ2-1 | TRBV6-5 | TRBD2 | TGTGCCAGTACTACTAGCGGGAGGGTTCAGTTCTTC | CASTTSGRVQFF
- | TRBJ2-2 | TRBV13 | TRBD2 | TGTGCCAGCAGCTTACTAGCGGGAGTATTTGACGGGGAGCTGTTTTTT | CASSLLAGVFDGELFF
- | TRBJ2-1 | TRBV4-1 | TRBD2 | TGCGCCAGCAGCCCGGGACTAGCCGGGGATGAGCAGTTCTTC | CASSPGLAGDEQFF
- | TRBJ1-5 | TRBV28 | - | TGTGCCAGCACCCCCCACGAGGAGACACTAAATCAGCCCCAGCATTTT | CASTPHEETLNQPQHF
- | TRBJ2-7 | TRBV7-2 | TRBD2 | TGTGCCAGCAGCCCCAGACCTCCACTAGCGGGTTCCTCCTACGAGCAGTACTTC | CASSPRPPLAGSSYEQYF
few | TRBJ2-7 | TRBV19 | - | TGTGCCAGTAGTCCATGGGGGATGGGTGAGGAGCAGTACTTC | CASSPWGMGEEQYF
once | TRBJ1-4 | TRBV4-1 | - | TGCGCCAGCAGCCCCGGGGGAGGCGAATATGAAAAACTGTTTTTT | CASSPGGGEYEKLFF
- | TRBJ1-1 | TRBV27 | - | TGTGCCAGCAGTTCATGGGCCGGTCAAAGGTCTGAAGCTTTCTTT | CASSSWAGQRSEAFF
- | TRBJ2-7 | TRBV27 | - | TGTGCCAGCAGCCCTCGGGGCCTCTCTGAGCAGTACTTC | CASSPRGLSEQYF
- | TRBJ1-2 | TRBV14 | - | TGTGCCAGCAGCCAAGTGCCGGCGGGGGGCTACACCTTC | CASSQVPAGGYTF
- | TRBJ2-4 | TRBV19 | - | TGTGCCAGTAGTTACTTACTGGGGATGAAAAACATTCAGTACTTC | CASSYLLGMKNIQYF
- | TRBJ2-7 | TRBV6-1 | - | TGTGCCAGCAGTGAAGGTGGAAGGTTCGCCTACGAGCAGTACTTC | CASSEGGRFAYEQYF
- | TRBJ2-7 | TRBV29-1 | TRBD2 | TGCAGCGTTCAGACTAGCGGGAGCCAGTACTTC | CSVQTSGSQYF
- | TRBJ2-1 | TRBV27 | - | TGTGCCAGCAGTCCCCGGACTCTTTACTGGGAGTTCTTC | CASSPRTLYWEFF
- | TRBJ1-3 | TRBV30 | - | TGTGCCTGGAGTGTCTCTGCCTCTGGAAACACCATATATTTT | CAWSVSASGNTIYF
- | TRBJ2-2 | TRBV6-5 | - | TGTGCCAGCAGGGAAAAACTAGGGGAGCTGTTTTTT | CASREKLGELFF